These 28 T cell receptor beta chains share one sample of origin, sequenced in a study of identical twins (dated by TCRdb to the mid-2010s). The receptor library was made with 5' RACE. Sequencing took place on an Illumina HiSeq 2000. Using fastp trimming at Q25 and MiXCR clonotype assembly, TCRdb reanalyzed the public sequencing data and kept in-frame beta chains. When rows share a CDR3 protein, they turn into one entry using the most common DNA and genes. Here the sample has 310,000 or so distinct CDR3 sequences; 8% to 9% occur a single time. 2% to 2.5% of the sample is taken by the ten largest. These same data were also listed under a study on yellow fever vaccine responses in identical twins.

Sequencing input: memory (CD45RO+) T cells sorted from blood. The meaning of the sample's cell subset or site label: CD45RO+ enriched T cells. The receptors stem from a woman aged 18-35 years in good health.

This clonotype occurred many times. The chain links TRBV20-1 to TRBJ2-1, with D uncertain. Germline CDR1 is DFQATT and CDR2 is SNEGSKA (reference sequence). This CDR3 is 14 amino acids long. Written as DNA, the CDR3 is TGCAGCGTCTATCGCTTCGGAGTCTACAATGAGCAGTTCTTC. Residues: CSVYRFGVYNEQFF.

This clonotype has more than one count but fewer than ten. V usage is TRBV3-1 and J usage is TRBJ1-4, with D perhaps matching TRBD1 (5 bases). This CDR3 is built from 14 residues. The V gene lost 0 bases and the J gene lost 10 bases, with 12 bases spanning the gap. Germline CDR1 and CDR2: LGHDT and YNNKEL (reference sequence). In DNA, the CDR3 is TGTGCCAGCAGCCAAGATTTGACAGCCGGAAAACTGTTTTTT. Its translation is CASSQDLTAGKLFF.

This clonotype was seen ten or more times. The chain is built from TRBV4-2 and TRBJ1-2, with D tentatively TRBD1 (6 bases). The germline gives CDR1 LGHNA, CDR2 YNFKEQ. The CDR3 loop spans 14 amino acids. Trimming stripped 1 base from V and 7 bases from J, with 13 bases between. As DNA, the CDR3 is TGTGCCAGCAGCCAAGCGGGTCAGGGGTTTGGCTACACCTTC. Amino acids: CASSQAGQGFGYTF.

Many counts were recorded for this clonotype. This chain connects TRBV3-1 to TRBJ1-2; possibly TRBD1 for D (6 bases). Germline V gene sequence: CDR1 LGHDT, CDR2 YNNKEL (reference sequence). CDR3 length: 15 residues. Between the trimmed V and J ends, which lost 0 bases and 8 bases, there was a span of 16 bases. For the CDR3, the DNA is TGTGCCAGCAGCCAAGATAACAGGGTTGGAGGCGGCTACACCTTC. This encodes CASSQDNRVGGGYTF.

This clonotype showed up many times. This chain links TRBV5-1 with TRBJ1-1; 7 bases map to TRBD1. Germline V lookup: CDR1 SGHRS, CDR2 YFSETQ. After removal of 0 bases from V and 2 bases from J, the junction contained 10 bases not matched to a gene. The CDR3 sequence is 17 residues long. The CDR3 spells CASSLGYQGDPNTEAFF. CDR3 in DNA: TGCGCCAGCAGCTTGGGATACCAGGGGGACCCAAACACTGAAGCTTTCTTT.

The table lists this clonotype with a few counts. This chain joins TRBV14 and TRBJ2-5; D may match TRBD1 or TRBD2 (5 bases each). Trimming stripped 3 bases from V and 9 bases from J, with 17 bases between. Per germline, CDR1 SGHDN and CDR2 FVKESK. This CDR3 has 14 amino acids. The CDR3 reads CASSHFGTWEAQYF. The CDR3 nucleotides are TGTGCCAGCAGCCATTTCGGGACGTGGGAAGCCCAGTACTTC.

The chain employs TRBV6-5 and TRBJ2-5, with 8 bases fitting TRBD2. The V gene's germline CDR1 is MNHEY and CDR2 SVGAGI. The CDR3 extends over 19 amino acids. V lost 1 base to trimming and J lost 7 bases; unmatched junction nucleotides: 20. The CDR3 sequence is CASSYYPPGIAGTGVTQYF. The CDR3 coding sequence is TGTGCCAGCAGTTACTACCCGCCGGGGATAGCGGGAACGGGGGTGACCCAGTACTTC.

This clonotype was observed a few times. The gene calls are TRBV7-9 and TRBJ1-1, with D possibly matching TRBD1 (5 bases). This CDR3 has 15 amino acids. Deletions cut 0 bases from V and 4 bases from J, with 12 bases between. Germline V gene data show CDR1 as SEHNR and CDR2 as FQNEAQ (reference sequence). This CDR3 reads CASSLAGVPSTEAFF. The CDR3, as DNA: TGTGCCAGCAGCTTAGCAGGGGTCCCCTCCACTGAAGCTTTCTTT.

This clonotype was seen many times. V is TRBV4-2 and J is TRBJ1-5; D is ambiguous. Germline V gene sequence: CDR1 LGHNA, CDR2 YNFKEQ. Deletions cut 0 bases from V and 7 bases from J, with 13 bases between. The CDR3 length is 15 residues. This chain's CDR3 is CASSQDFRERQPQHF. The CDR3 region has the DNA TGTGCCAGCAGCCAAGATTTTAGGGAGAGGCAGCCCCAGCATTTT.

This clonotype turned up a few times. This rearrangement joins TRBV6-4 to TRBJ1-6; D may be TRBD1 (6 bases). This CDR3 region has 16 residues. With 6 bases removed from V and 8 bases from J, the gap between germline ends came to 20 bases. Germline CDR1 and CDR2: MRHNA and SNTAGT. The CDR3 is CASRPQGLMTDSPLHF. The CDR3 DNA reads TGTGCCAGCAGACCACAGGGACTTATGACGGATTCACCCCTCCACTTT.

This clonotype has only a few counts. CDR3 protein: CASSQVKIMNTGELFF. CDR3 DNA sequence: TGTGCCAGCAGCCAGGTTAAGATAATGAACACCGGGGAGCTGTTTTTT. The chain uses TRBV3-1 and TRBJ2-2; D is undetermined. This CDR3 is built from 16 residues. From germline, CDR1 is LGHDT and CDR2 YNNKEL (reference sequence). V shed 3 bases and J shed 1 base, with 12 bases lying between them.

This chain joins TRBV6-5 and TRBJ1-6; D call uncertain. This CDR3 contains 18 residues. V was shortened by 0 bases and J by 2 bases, with 14 bases between the two germline ends. In germline, CDR1 is MNHEY, CDR2 SVGAGI. CDR3 bases: TGTGCCAGCAGTTACTCGGACCAAGTGAGCGCCTATAATTCACCCCTCCACTTT. It yields the protein CASSYSDQVSAYNSPLHF.

This clonotype has more than one count but fewer than ten. At one end the junction does not follow the germline gene, possibly because of a read error. The chain recombines TRBV15 with TRBJ2-1; D perhaps matches TRBD1 (6 bases). CDR1 and CDR2 from the germline V gene are LNHNV and YYDKDF (reference sequence). This CDR3 spans 21 amino acids. DNA of the CDR3: TGTACCACCAGCAGAGATCTGTGGGACACCCGGAGTACTAGCTCCTACAATGAGCAGTTCTTC. Amino acid sequence: CTTSRDLWDTRSTSSYNEQFF.

The chain joins TRBV6-1 to TRBJ1-1, with 11 bases lining up with TRBD1. CDR1 and CDR2 from the germline V gene are MNHNS and SASEGT. This CDR3 has 16 residues. Trimming took 2 bases from V and 5 from J; bases not matched to a gene: 7. The CDR3 DNA follows: TGTGCCAGCAGTGAAACCGGACAGGGGGCGCAAACTGAAGCTTTCTTT. Translating gives CASSETGQGAQTEAFF.

This clonotype appeared many times. The chain's CDR3 is CSARGQGASSNEKLFF. DNA of the CDR3: TGCAGTGCTAGAGGACAGGGGGCTTCTTCTAATGAAAAACTGTTTTTT. This chain connects TRBV20-1 to TRBJ1-4, with 10 bases that match TRBD1. Germline trimming cut 1 base from V and 3 bases from J; bases unmatched to any gene: 5. This CDR3 contains 16 residues. The germline gives CDR1 DFQATT, CDR2 SNEGSKA (reference sequence).

There are a few counts of this clonotype. This sequence joins TRBV27 and TRBJ2-4, with D perhaps matching TRBD2 (5 bases). Germline CDR1 and CDR2: MNHEY and SMNVEV (reference sequence). The CDR3 runs to 14 residues. V was trimmed by 7 bases and J by 6 bases, leaving 16 bases between them. CDR3 protein: CASTPRRRPNIQYF. CDR3 DNA: TGTGCCAGCACTCCCAGGAGGAGACCAAACATTCAGTACTTC.

The V gene is TRBV29-1, the J gene TRBJ1-1; D remains ambiguous. V lost 3 bases and J 11 bases, leaving 10 bases between the germline ends. CDR3 length: 10 residues. Germline V gives CDR1 SQVTM, CDR2 ANQGSEA. The CDR3 spells CSVEEMGAFF. DNA of the CDR3: TGCAGCGTTGAGGAAATGGGGGCTTTCTTT. Looking up the rest from reference TRBV29-1 and TRBJ1-1 gives the full variable domain: SAVISQKPSRDICQRGTSLTIQCQVDSQVTMMFWYRQQPGQSLTLIATANQGSEATYESGFVIDKFPISRPNLTFSTLTVSNMSPEDSSIYLCSVEEMGAFFGQGTRLTVV.

The genes are TRBV6-1 and TRBJ2-1, with 11 bases fitting TRBD2. Germline loops: CDR1 MNHNS, CDR2 SASEGT. V lost 6 bases to trimming and J lost 6 bases; unmatched junction nucleotides: 13. This CDR3 region has 17 residues. CDR3 nucleotide sequence: TGTGCCAGCAGCACCCGGGGGGAACTAGCGGGGGCCAATGAGCAGTTCTTC. It is translated as CASSTRGELAGANEQFF.

The table lists this clonotype with a few counts. A much more abundant neighbour one base away suggests this may be a read error. The V gene is TRBV15, the J gene TRBJ2-3; 7 bases match TRBD1. TRBJ1-5 matches the DNA end more closely, so the J call is doubtful. Germline V gives CDR1 LNHNV, CDR2 YYDKDF (reference sequence). CDR3 length equals 15 residues. The CDR3 here is CATSGGTASTDTQHF. As DNA, the CDR3 is TGTGCCACCAGCGGGGGGACAGCTAGCACAGATACGCAGCATTTT.

At least ten counts were recorded for this clonotype. J is TRBJ1-1 and V is TRBV5-1, with D uncertain. Germline CDR1 SGHRS, CDR2 YFSETQ. Trimming pared 1 base from V and 3 bases from J, leaving 16 bases between. This CDR3 is built from 16 residues. For the CDR3, the DNA is TGCGCCAGCAGCTTGTATCCCCGGAAGGGCGACACTGAAGCTTTCTTT. Amino acid sequence: CASSLYPRKGDTEAFF. Looking up the rest from reference TRBV5-1 and TRBJ1-1 gives the full variable domain: KAGVTQTPRYLIKTRGQQVTLSCSPISGHRSVSWYQQTPGQGLQFLFEYFSETQRNKGNFPGRFSGRQFSNSRSEMNVSTLELGDSALYLCASSLYPRKGDTEAFFGQGTRLTVV.

V gene TRBV12-3 or TRBV12-4 combines with J gene TRBJ2-5; TRBD1 matches 7 bases. With V trimmed by 6 bases and J by 2 bases, 15 bases remained unmatched. The length of the CDR3 is 17 residues. The CDR3 is CASRSGRWTGSQETQYF. For the CDR3, the DNA is TGTGCCAGCAGATCGGGGCGCTGGACAGGTAGTCAAGAGACCCAGTACTTC.

V and J are TRBV4-1 and TRBJ2-3; 12 nucleotides match TRBD2. Trimming at V came to 4 bases and at J to 5 bases, leaving 10 bases not matched to a gene. The CDR3 spans 17 residues. Germline assignment: CDR1 MGHRA and CDR2 YSYEKL. Here the CDR3 reads CASSRGGLAGLGDTQYF. The CDR3, as DNA: TGCGCCAGCAGCCGAGGAGGACTAGCGGGGCTCGGAGATACGCAGTATTTT.

In this sample, this clonotype turned up many times. The chain is built from TRBV11-2 and TRBJ2-3; 7 nucleotides agree with TRBD2. This CDR3 has 15 residues. Trimming took 2 bases from V and 0 from J; bases not matched to a gene: 2. Germline V lookup: CDR1 SGHAT, CDR2 FQNNGV. As DNA, the CDR3 is TGTGCCAGCAGCTTAATGGGACTAAGCACAGATACGCAGTATTTT. Translation gives CASSLMGLSTDTQYF. Filled out from reference TRBV11-2 and TRBJ2-3, the complete variable domain reads EAGVAQSPRYKIIEKRQSVAFWCNPISGHATLYWYQQILGQGPKLLIQFQNNGVVDDSQLPKDRFSAERLKGVDSTLKIQPAKLEDSAVYLCASSLMGLSTDTQYFGPGTRLTVL.

This clonotype was seen repeatedly, ten times or more. The chain recombines TRBV6-5 with TRBJ2-7; D is possibly TRBD2 (7 bases). Germline CDR1 reads MNHEY; CDR2 reads SVGAGI. CDR3 length: 15 amino acids. Trimming shortened V by 2 bases and J by 6 bases, and 17 bases separated the two germline ends. The CDR3 loop reads CASSYGGAFVCEQYV. CDR3 coding DNA: TGTGCCAGCAGTTACGGGGGGGCCTTCGTGTGCGAGCAGTACGTC.

This clonotype has ten or more counts. V and J are TRBV3-1 and TRBJ2-2; D possibly corresponds to TRBD2 (5 bases). The ends were cut back, 2 bases at V and 3 bases at J, with 10 bases in the middle. This CDR3 contains 15 residues. The germline V gene encodes CDR1 LGHDT and CDR2 YNNKEL (reference sequence). The CDR3 bases are TGTGCCAGCAGCCAACTGGGAGCATACACCGGGGAGCTGTTTTTT. This translates into CASSQLGAYTGELFF.

This chain joins TRBV6-6 and TRBJ2-7; the D is unclear. V dropped 4 bases and J dropped 5 bases, with 6 bases sitting between them. The CDR3 is made up of 11 amino acids. In germline, CDR1 is MNHNY, CDR2 SVGAGI (reference sequence). The DNA of the CDR3 is TGTGCCAGCAGTTTGTCGGACGAGCAGTACTTC. Its translation: CASSLSDEQYF.

The chain uses TRBV28 and TRBJ1-1; weak D call: TRBD1 (5 bases). There are 17 residues in the CDR3. Trimming pared 1 base from V and 1 base from J, leaving 16 bases between. Germline V gene lookup returns CDR1 MDHEN and CDR2 SYDVKM. The CDR3 nucleotides read TGTGCCAGCAGTTTATCAAGTCGGGGGGTACCGAACACTGAAGCTTTCTTT. Protein sequence: CASSLSSRGVPNTEAFF.

There are a few counts of this clonotype. This chain connects TRBV5-1 to TRBJ1-2; TRBD1 aligns across 8 bases. The CDR3 totals 16 residues. Trimming at V came to 4 bases and at J to 0 bases, leaving 8 bases not matched to a gene. Germline V gives CDR1 SGHRS, CDR2 YFSETQ. DNA of the CDR3: TGCGCCAGCAGCATTGGACAGGGCACATCTAACTATGGCTACACCTTC. Amino acids: CASSIGQGTSNYGYTF. Using reference TRBV5-1 and TRBJ1-2 for the parts outside the CDR3, the full variable domain is KAGVTQTPRYLIKTRGQQVTLSCSPISGHRSVSWYQQTPGQGLQFLFEYFSETQRNKGNFPGRFSGRQFSNSRSEMNVSTLELGDSALYLCASSIGQGTSNYGYTFGSGTRLTVV.